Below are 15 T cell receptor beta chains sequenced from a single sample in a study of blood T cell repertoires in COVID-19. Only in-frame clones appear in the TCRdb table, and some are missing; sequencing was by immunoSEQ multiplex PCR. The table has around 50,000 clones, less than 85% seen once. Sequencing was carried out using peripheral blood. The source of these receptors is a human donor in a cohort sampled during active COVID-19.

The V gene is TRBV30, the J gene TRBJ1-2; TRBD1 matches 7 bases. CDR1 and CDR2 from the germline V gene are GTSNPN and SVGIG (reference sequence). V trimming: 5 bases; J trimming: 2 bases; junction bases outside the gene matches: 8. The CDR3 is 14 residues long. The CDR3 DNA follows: TGTGCCTGGTACAACAGGGGAGGCAACTATGGCTACACCTTC. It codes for CAWYNRGGNYGYTF.

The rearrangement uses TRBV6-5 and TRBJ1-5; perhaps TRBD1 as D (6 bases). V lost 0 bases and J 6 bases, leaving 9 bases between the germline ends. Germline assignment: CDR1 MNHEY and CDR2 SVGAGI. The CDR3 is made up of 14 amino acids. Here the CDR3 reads CASSYSGGAQPQHF. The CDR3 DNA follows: TGTGCCAGCAGTTACTCGGGGGGGGCTCAGCCCCAGCATTTT.

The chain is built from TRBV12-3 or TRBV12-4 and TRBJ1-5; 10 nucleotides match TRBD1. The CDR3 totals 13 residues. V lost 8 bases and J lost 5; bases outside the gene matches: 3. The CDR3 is CASAGQGYQPQHF. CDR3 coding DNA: TGTGCCAGCGCGGGACAGGGGTATCAGCCCCAGCATTTT.

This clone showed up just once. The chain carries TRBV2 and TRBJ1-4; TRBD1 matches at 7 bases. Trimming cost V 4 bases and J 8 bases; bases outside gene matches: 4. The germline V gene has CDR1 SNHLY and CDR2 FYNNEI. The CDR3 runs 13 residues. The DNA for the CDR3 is TGTGCCAGCAGTGGTAACAGGGGCGAAAAACTGTTTTTT. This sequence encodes CASSGNRGEKLFF.

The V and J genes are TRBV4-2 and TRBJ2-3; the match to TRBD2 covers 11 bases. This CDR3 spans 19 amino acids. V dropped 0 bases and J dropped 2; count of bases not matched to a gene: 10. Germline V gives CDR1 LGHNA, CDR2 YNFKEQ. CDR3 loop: CASSQDPPSGGSHTDTQYF. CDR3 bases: TGTGCCAGCAGCCAAGATCCCCCTAGCGGGGGGTCCCACACAGATACGCAGTATTTT.

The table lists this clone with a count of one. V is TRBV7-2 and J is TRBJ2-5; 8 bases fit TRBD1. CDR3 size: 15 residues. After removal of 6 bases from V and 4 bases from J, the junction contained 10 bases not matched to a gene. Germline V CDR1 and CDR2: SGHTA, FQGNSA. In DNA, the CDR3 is TGTGCCAGCAGTCCGGGACAGGTTTACCGAGAGACCCAGTACTTC. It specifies CASSPGQVYRETQYF.

CDR3 in amino acids: CASSDTGPGTTRTARTEAFF. In nucleotides, the CDR3 is TGCGCCAGCAGCGATACAGGTCCCGGCACAACACGCACCGCACGGACTGAAGCTTTCTTT. The V and J genes are TRBV10-1 and TRBJ1-1; D is possibly TRBD1 (5 bases). V lost 6 bases to trimming and J lost 5 bases, with 34 bases between them. Germline V gene sequence: CDR1 WNHNN, CDR2 SYGVQD (reference sequence). The CDR3 has 20 residues.

The CDR3 reads CASSSGTGGRAEAFF. The CDR3 DNA reads as TGTGCCAGCAGTTCCGGGACAGGGGGCCGCGCTGAAGCTTTCTTT. J is TRBJ1-1 and V is TRBV6-5; 12 bases align to TRBD1. The CDR3 is 15 amino acids. J gave up 6 bases and V 4 bases, and 6 bases lay outside the gene matches. CDR1 is MNHEY and CDR2 is SVGAGI in the germline V gene.

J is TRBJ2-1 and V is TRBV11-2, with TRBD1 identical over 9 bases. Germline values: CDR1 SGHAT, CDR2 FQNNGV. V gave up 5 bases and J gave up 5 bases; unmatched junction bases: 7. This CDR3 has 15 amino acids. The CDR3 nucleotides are TGTGCCAGCAGCCCGGGACAGGGACTCCACAATGAGCAGTTCTTC. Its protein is CASSPGQGLHNEQFF.

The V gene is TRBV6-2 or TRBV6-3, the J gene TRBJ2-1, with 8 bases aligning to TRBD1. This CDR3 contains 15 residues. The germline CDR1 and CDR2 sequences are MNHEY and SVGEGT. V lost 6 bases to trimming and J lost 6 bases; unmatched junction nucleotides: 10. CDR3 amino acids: CASSQPLDRVNEQFF. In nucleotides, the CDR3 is TGTGCCAGCAGCCAGCCGTTGGACAGGGTCAATGAGCAGTTCTTC.

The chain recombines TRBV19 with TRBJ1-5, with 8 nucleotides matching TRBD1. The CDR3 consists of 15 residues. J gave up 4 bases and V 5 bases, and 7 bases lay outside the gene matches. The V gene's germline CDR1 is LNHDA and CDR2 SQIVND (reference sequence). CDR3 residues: CASSGAGTGNQPQHF. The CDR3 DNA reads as TGTGCCAGTAGTGGCGCCGGGACAGGAAATCAGCCCCAGCATTTT. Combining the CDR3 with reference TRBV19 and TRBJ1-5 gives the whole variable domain DGGITQSPKYLFRKEGQNVTLSCEQNLNHDAMYWYRQDPGQGLRLIYYSQIVNDFQKGDIAEGYSVSREKKESFPLTVTSAQKNPTAFYLCASSGAGTGNQPQHFGDGTRLSIL.

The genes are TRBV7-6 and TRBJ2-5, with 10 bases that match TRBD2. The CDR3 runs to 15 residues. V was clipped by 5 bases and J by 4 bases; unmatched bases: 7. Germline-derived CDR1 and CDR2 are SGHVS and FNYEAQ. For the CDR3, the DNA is TGTGCCAGCAGCCGAGGACTAGCGGCCCTAGAGACCCAGTACTTC. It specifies CASSRGLAALETQYF.

The CDR3: CASSLPGQGGGTQYF. In DNA, the CDR3 is TGCGCCAGCAGCTTGCCCGGACAGGGTGGGGGTACGCAGTATTTT. The chain has TRBV5-1 and TRBJ2-3, with 8 positions matching TRBD1. The germline gives CDR1 SGHRS, CDR2 YFSETQ. The CDR3 contains 15 residues. V shed 1 base and J 8 bases; nucleotides not matched to a gene: 9.

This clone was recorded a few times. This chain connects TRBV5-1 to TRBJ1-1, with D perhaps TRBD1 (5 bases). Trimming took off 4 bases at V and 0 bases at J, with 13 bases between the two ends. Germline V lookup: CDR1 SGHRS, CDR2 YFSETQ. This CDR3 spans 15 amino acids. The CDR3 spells CASSIPTVMNTEAFF. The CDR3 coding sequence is TGCGCCAGCAGCATCCCGACAGTCATGAACACTGAAGCTTTCTTT.

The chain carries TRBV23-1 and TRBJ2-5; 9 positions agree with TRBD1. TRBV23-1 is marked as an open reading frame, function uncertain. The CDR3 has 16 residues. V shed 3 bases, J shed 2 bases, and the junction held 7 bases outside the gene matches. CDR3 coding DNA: TGCGCCAGCAGTCAGCTGACCGGGACAGGGCAAGAGACCCAGTACTTC. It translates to CASSQLTGTGQETQYF.